This T cell receptor beta chain comes out of a study of OX40 agonist ivuxolimab in advanced cancers. The protocol was immunoSEQ multiplex PCR, while the TCRdb copy is restricted to in-frame clones and leaves out a portion. The data show almost 35,000 clones, with roughly 80% seen just once and 10% to 11% held by the top ten. Findings and limits, study-wide: Clones of CD4+ and CD8+ blood T cells grew by week 6 at doses of 0.1 to 3.0 mg/kg. Expanded clones belonging to CD8+ T cells outnumbered, on average, those of CD4+.

Concerning this clone: The antigen is not known.

Autoimmune disease history or systemic immunosuppression led to patients being barred. Patients had blood sampled at baseline and again on cycle 4 day 1 and cycle 7 day 1. The specimen was CD4+ or CD8+ T cells sorted from blood, collected in a trial of the OX40 agonist ivuxolimab. The clonotype comes from an adult with an advanced solid tumor such as melanoma, head and neck, liver or kidney cancer.

The CDR3 sequence: CASRTGTSGGSQFF. The DNA for the CDR3 is TGTGCCAGCCGGACGGGGACTAGCGGGGGATCACAATTCTTC. The chain joins TRBV7-9 to TRBJ2-1; 14 bases map to TRBD2. Germline CDR1 reads SEHNR; CDR2 reads FQNEAQ (reference sequence). CDR3 size: 14 residues. J lost 16 bases, V lost 8 bases, and 13 bases had no gene match.